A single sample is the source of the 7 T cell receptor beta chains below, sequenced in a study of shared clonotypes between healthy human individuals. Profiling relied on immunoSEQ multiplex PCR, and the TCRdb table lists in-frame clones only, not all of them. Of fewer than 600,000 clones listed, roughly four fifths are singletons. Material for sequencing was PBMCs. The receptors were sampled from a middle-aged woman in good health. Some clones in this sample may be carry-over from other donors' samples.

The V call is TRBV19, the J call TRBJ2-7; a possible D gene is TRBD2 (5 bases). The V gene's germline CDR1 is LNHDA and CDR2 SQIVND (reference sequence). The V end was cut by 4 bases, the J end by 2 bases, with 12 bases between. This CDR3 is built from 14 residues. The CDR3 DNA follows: TGTGCCAGTAGTACCTCGGGGAACCCCTACGAGCAGTACTTC. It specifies CASSTSGNPYEQYF.

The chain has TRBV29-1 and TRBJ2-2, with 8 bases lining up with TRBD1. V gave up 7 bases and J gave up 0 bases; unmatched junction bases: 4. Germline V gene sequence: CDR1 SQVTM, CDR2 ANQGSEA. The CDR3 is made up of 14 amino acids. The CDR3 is CSASQGANTGELFF. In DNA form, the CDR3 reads TGCAGCGCTTCACAGGGGGCGAACACCGGGGAGCTGTTTTTT.

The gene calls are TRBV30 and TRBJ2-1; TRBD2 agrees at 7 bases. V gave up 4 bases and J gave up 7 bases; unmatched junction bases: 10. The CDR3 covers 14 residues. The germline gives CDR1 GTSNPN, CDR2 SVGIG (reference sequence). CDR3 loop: CAWNRGGRRNEQFF. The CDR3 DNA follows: TGTGCCTGGAATCGGGGCGGGAGAAGAAATGAGCAGTTCTTC.

The DNA of the CDR3 is TGTGCCAGCAGCGTGTGGGGATCCTACAATGAGCAGTTCTTC. This sequence encodes CASSVWGSYNEQFF. The chain recombines TRBV7-2 with TRBJ2-1; D is undetermined. The CDR3 consists of 14 residues. Per the germline V gene, CDR1 is SGHTA and CDR2 is FQGNSA. V shed 5 bases and J shed 1 base, with 9 bases lying between them.

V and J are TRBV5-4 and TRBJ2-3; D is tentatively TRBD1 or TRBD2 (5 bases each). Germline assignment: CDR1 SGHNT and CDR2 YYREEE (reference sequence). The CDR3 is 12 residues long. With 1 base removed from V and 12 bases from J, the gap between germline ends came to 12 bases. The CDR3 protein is CASSLTMGPQYF. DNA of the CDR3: TGTGCCAGCAGCTTGACTATGGGACCCCAGTATTTT.

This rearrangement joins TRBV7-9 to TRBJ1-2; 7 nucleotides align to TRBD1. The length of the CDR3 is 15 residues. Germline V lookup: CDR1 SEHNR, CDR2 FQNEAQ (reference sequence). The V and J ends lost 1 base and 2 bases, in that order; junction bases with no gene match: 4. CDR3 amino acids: CASSLGGGANYGYTF. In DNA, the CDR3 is TGTGCCAGCAGCTTAGGAGGGGGCGCGAACTATGGCTACACCTTC.

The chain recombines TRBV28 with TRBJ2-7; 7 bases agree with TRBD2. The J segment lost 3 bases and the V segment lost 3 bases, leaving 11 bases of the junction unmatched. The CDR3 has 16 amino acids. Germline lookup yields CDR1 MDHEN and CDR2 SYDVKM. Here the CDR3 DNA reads TGTGCCAGCAGTTTTTTGGGAGGGGACCCCTACTACGAGCAGTACTTC. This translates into CASSFLGGDPYYEQYF. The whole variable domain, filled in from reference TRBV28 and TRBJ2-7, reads DVKVTQSSRYLVKRTGEKVFLECVQDMDHENMFWYRQDPGLGLRLIYFSYDVKMKEKGDIPEGYSVSREKKERFSLILESASTNQTSMYLCASSFLGGDPYYEQYFGPGTRLTVT.